This T cell receptor (beta chain) was captured in a study of shared clonotypes between healthy human individuals. The naive CD8 fraction comprised CD45RO-negative cells positively selected for CCR7 and excluded terminally differentiated effector memory CD45RA+ cells. This table comes from immunoSEQ multiplex PCR, and its TCRdb copy is limited to in-frame clones, with some not included. This sample carries just over 2,000,000 clones, roughly 94% of them seen once, and the ten largest clones take 0.9% to 1.3%. Material for sequencing was naive CD8+ T cells sorted from blood. This sequence originates from a man younger than 35 in good health.

DNA for the CDR3: TGCGCCAGCAGCCAAGATCCCGCGGGACTAGGGGCTTGGATTCAGTACTTC. It is translated as CASSQDPAGLGAWIQYF. The V call is TRBV4-1, the J call TRBJ2-4, with 8 bases lining up with TRBD2. The V and J ends lost 0 bases and 10 bases, in that order; junction bases with no gene match: 14. CDR1 is MGHRA and CDR2 is YSYEKL in the germline V gene. This CDR3 comprises 17 residues.